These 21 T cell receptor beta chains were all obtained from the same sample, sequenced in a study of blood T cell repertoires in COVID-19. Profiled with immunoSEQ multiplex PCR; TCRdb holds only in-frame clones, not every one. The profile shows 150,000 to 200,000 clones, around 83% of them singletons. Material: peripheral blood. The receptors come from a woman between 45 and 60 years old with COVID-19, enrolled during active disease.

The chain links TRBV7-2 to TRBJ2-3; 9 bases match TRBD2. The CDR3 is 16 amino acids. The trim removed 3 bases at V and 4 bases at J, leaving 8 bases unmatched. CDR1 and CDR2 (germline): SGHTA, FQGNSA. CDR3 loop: CASSFRSAGGSDTQYF. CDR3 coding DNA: TGTGCCAGCAGCTTTAGGTCAGCGGGGGGATCAGATACGCAGTATTTT. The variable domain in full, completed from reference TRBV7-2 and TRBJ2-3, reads GAGVSQSPSNKVTEKGKDVELRCDPISGHTALYWYRQSLGQGLEFLIYFQGNSAPDKSGLPSDRFSAERTGGSVSTLTIQRTQQEDSAVYLCASSFRSAGGSDTQYFGPGTRLTVL.

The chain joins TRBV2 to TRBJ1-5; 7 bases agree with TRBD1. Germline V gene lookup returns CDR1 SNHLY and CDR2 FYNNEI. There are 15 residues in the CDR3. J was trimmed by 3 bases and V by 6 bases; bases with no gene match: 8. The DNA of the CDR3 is TGTGCCAGCAGACCTCGACAGGGACTCAATCAGCCCCAGCATTTT. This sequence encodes CASRPRQGLNQPQHF.

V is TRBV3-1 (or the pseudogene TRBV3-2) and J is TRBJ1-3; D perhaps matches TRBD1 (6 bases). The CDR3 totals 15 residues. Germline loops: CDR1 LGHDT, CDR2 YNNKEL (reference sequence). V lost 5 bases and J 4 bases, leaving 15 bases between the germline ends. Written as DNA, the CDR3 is TGTGCCAGCAGCGCAAGCGGGGGCTCCGGAAACACCATATATTTT. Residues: CASSASGGSGNTIYF.

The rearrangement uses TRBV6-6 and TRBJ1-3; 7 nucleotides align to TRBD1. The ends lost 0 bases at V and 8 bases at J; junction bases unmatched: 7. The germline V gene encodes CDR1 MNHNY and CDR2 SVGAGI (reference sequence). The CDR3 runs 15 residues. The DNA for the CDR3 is TGTGCCAGCAGTTACTCTCGGACAGGATTCGACACCATATATTTT. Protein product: CASSYSRTGFDTIYF.

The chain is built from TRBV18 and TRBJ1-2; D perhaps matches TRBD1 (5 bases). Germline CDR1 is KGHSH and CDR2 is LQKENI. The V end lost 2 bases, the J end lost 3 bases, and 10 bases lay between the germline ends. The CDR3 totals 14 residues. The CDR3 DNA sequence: TGTGCCAGCTCACCATCACAGGAGCACTATGGCTACACCTTC. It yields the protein CASSPSQEHYGYTF.

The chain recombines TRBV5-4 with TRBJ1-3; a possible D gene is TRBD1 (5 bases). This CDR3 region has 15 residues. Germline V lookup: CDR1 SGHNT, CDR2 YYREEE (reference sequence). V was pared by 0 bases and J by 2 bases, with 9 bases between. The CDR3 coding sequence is TGTGCCAGCAGCTTGGATCAGGGCCCTGGAAACACCATATATTTT. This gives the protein CASSLDQGPGNTIYF.

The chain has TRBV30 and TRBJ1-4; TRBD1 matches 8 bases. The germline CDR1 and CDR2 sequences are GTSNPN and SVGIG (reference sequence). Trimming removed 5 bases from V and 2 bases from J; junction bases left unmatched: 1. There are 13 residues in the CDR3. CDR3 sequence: CAWHRGTNEKLFF. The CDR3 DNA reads TGTGCCTGGCACAGGGGGACTAATGAAAAACTGTTTTTT.

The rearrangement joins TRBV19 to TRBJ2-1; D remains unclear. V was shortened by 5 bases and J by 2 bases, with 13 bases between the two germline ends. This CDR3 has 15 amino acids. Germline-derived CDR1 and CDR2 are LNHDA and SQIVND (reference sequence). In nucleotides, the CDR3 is TGTGCCAGTAGTCTCAGACTTCTCACCTACAATGAGCAGTTCTTC. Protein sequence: CASSLRLLTYNEQFF.

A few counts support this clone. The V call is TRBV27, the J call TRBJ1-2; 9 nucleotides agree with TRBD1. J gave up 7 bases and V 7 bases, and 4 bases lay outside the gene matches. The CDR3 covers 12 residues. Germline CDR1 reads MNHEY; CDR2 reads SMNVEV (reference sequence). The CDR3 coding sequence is TGTGCCAGCAAGACAGGGGGTGTTGGCTACACCTTC. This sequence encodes CASKTGGVGYTF.

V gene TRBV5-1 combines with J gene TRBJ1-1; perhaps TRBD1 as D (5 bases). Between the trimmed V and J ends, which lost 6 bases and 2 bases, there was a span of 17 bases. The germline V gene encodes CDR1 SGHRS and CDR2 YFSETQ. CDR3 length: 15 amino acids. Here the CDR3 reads CASTTAPTGNTEAFF. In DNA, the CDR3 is TGCGCCAGCACCACCGCTCCAACAGGAAACACTGAAGCTTTCTTT.

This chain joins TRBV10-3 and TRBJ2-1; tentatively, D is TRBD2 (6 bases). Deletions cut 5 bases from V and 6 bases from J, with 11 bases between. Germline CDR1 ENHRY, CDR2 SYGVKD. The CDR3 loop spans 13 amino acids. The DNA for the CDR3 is TGTGCCATCAGTTGGGGGGAACGCAATGAGCAGTTCTTC. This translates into CAISWGERNEQFF.

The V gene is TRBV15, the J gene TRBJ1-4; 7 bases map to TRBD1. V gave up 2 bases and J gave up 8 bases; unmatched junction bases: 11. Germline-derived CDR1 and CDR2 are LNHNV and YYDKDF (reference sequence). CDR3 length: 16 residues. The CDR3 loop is CATSRQTGKGNEKLFF. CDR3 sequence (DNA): TGTGCCACCAGCAGACAGACAGGGAAGGGAAACGAAAAACTGTTTTTT.

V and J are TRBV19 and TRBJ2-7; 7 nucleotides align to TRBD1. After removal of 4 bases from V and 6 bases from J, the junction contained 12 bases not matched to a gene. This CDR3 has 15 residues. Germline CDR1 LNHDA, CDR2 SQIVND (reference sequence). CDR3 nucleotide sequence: TGTGCCAGTAGTAGCGAACAAGGGACAGTCGGCGAGCAGTACTTC. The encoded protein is CASSSEQGTVGEQYF.

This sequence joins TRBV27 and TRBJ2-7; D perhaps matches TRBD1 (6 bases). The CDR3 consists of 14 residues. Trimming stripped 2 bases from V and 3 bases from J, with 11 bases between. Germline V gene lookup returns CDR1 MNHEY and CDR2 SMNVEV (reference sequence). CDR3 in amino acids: CASSLDRFVYEQYF. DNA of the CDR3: TGTGCCAGCAGTTTAGACAGGTTTGTCTACGAGCAGTACTTC.

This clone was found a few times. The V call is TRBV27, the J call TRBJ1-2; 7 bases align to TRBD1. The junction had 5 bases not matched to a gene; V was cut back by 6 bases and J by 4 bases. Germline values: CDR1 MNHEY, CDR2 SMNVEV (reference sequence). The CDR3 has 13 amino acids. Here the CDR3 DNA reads TGTGCCAGCAGGCGACAGGGTGGCTATGGCTACACCTTC. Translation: CASRRQGGYGYTF.

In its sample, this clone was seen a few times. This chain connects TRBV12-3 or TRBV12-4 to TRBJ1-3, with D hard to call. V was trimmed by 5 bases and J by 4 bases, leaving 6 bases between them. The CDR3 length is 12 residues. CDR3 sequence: CASSNVGNTIYF. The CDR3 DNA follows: TGTGCCAGCAGTAATGTAGGAAACACCATATATTTT.

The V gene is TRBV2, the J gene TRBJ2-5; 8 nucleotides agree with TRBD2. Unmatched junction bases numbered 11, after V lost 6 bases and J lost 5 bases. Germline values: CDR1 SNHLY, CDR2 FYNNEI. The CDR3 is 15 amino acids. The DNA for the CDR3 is TGTGCCAGCAGAAGCTGGGGACTAGGGGGGGAGACCCAGTACTTC. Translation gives CASRSWGLGGETQYF.

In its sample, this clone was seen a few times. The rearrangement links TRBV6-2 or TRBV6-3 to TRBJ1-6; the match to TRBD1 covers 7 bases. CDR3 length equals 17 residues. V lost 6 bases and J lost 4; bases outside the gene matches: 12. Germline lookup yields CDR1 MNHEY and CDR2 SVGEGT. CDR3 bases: TGTGCCAGCAGCCTGGACGCAGGGGGGACGTATAATTCACCCCTCCACTTT. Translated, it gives CASSLDAGGTYNSPLHF.

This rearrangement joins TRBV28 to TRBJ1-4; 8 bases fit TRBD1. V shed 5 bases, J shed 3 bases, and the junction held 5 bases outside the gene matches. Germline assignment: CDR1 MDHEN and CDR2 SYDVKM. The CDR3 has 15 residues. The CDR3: CASSQTGVSNEKLFF. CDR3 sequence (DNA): TGTGCCAGCAGTCAGACAGGGGTCTCTAATGAAAAACTGTTTTTT.

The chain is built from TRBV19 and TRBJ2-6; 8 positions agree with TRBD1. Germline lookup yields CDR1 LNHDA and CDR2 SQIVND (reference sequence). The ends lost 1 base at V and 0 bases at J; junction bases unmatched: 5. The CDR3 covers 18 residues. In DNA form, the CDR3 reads TGTGCCAGTAGTATAGGGGGACAGGCCCTCTCTGGGGCCAACGTCCTGACTTTC. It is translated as CASSIGGQALSGANVLTF.

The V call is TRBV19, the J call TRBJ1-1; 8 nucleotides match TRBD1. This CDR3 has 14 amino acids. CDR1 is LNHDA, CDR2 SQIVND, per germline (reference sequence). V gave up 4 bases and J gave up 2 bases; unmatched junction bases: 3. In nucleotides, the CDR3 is TGTGCCAGTAGTACAGGGGGCCCCAACACTGAAGCTTTCTTT. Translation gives CASSTGGPNTEAFF.